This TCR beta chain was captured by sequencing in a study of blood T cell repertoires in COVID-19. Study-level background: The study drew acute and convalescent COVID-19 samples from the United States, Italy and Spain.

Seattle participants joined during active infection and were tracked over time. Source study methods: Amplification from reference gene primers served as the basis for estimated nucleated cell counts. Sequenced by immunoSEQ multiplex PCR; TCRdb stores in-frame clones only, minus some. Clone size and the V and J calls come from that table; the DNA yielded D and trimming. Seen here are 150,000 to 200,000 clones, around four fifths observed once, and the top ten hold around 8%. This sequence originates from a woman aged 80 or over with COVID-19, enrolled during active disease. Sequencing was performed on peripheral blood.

CDR3 nucleotides: TGTGCCAGCAGCGACCGGCGGGGGTCTAACTATGGCTACACCTTC. Translation gives CASSDRRGSNYGYTF. The rearrangement links TRBV25-1 to TRBJ1-2; a possible D gene is TRBD1 (5 bases). The V gene lost 6 bases and the J gene lost 0 bases, with 14 bases spanning the gap. This CDR3 is 15 amino acids long. Germline-derived CDR1 and CDR2 are MGHDK and SYGVNS.